One and the same sample provided the 20 T cell receptor beta chains below, sequenced in a study of cytomegalovirus exposure and HLA in healthy donors. Primers for the PCR totalled 60 Vbeta and 13 Jbeta. TCRdb's copy holds only in-frame clones and misses some; the assay was immunoSEQ multiplex PCR. The sample shows approximately 100,000 clones, 55% to 65% of them seen only once. Sequenced material: PBMCs. These TCRs come from a human donor in good health.

The V and J genes are TRBV5-1 and TRBJ1-5, with unresolved D. Per the germline V gene, CDR1 is SGHRS and CDR2 is YFSETQ. This CDR3 has 15 amino acids. V was cut by 0 bases and J by 4 bases, with 11 bases left in between. The CDR3, as DNA: TGCGCCAGCAGCTTGGGCCTAGCGGGAAATCAGCCCCAGCATTTT. Amino acid sequence: CASSLGLAGNQPQHF.

The chain links TRBV2 to TRBJ2-2; D is uncertain. The V end lost 0 bases, the J end lost 5 bases, and 4 bases lay between the germline ends. Germline V lookup: CDR1 SNHLY, CDR2 FYNNEI. This CDR3 region has 13 residues. CDR3 loop: CASSEAATGELFF. CDR3 coding DNA: TGTGCCAGCAGTGAAGCGGCTACCGGGGAGCTGTTTTTT.

J is TRBJ1-2 and V is TRBV7-2; 9 bases are shared with TRBD1. There are 16 residues in the CDR3. V lost 4 bases and J lost 2; bases outside the gene matches: 8. Germline V gene lookup returns CDR1 SGHTA and CDR2 FQGNSA. Here the CDR3 DNA reads TGTGCCAGCAGCTCCACGTCTGGGACAGGGAACTATGGCTACACCTTC. Translation: CASSSTSGTGNYGYTF.

J is TRBJ1-2 and V is TRBV5-1; 9 bases fit TRBD1. Germline V gives CDR1 SGHRS, CDR2 YFSETQ. Unmatched junction bases numbered 6, after V lost 2 bases and J lost 4 bases. The CDR3 sequence is 15 residues long. CDR3 nucleotides: TGCGCCAGCAGCTTTGGGGGACAGGGAACCTATGGCTACACCTTC. Translation: CASSFGGQGTYGYTF.

This clone was seen more than once but under ten times. This chain joins TRBV19 and TRBJ1-2, with a possible D match to TRBD1 (5 bases). CDR3 length: 15 amino acids. Per the germline V gene, CDR1 is LNHDA and CDR2 is SQIVND (reference sequence). V was trimmed by 5 bases and J by 1 base, leaving 14 bases between them. The CDR3 sequence: CASSYSTESNYGYTF. CDR3 coding DNA: TGTGCCAGTAGTTACTCGACAGAAAGTAACTATGGCTACACCTTC. The full variable domain, with the rest looked up from reference TRBV19 and TRBJ1-2, is DGGITQSPKYLFRKEGQNVTLSCEQNLNHDAMYWYRQDPGQGLRLIYYSQIVNDFQKGDIAEGYSVSREKKESFPLTVTSAQKNPTAFYLCASSYSTESNYGYTFGSGTRLTVV.

The rearrangement links TRBV9 to TRBJ1-1; D may be TRBD1 (6 bases). Germline loops: CDR1 SGDLS, CDR2 YYNGEE. Trimming shortened V by 0 bases and J by 4 bases, and 10 bases separated the two germline ends. This CDR3 contains 14 residues. CDR3 DNA: TGTGCCAGCAGCGTAGTGGTCAGGGGCACTGAAGCTTTCTTT. Protein sequence: CASSVVVRGTEAFF.

This clone was seen only once. This sequence joins TRBV5-4 and TRBJ1-1, with 9 positions matching TRBD1. Germline CDR1 and CDR2: SGHNT and YYREEE (reference sequence). With 5 bases clipped from V and 0 bases from J, the junction kept 2 bases outside the gene matches. The CDR3 is made up of 14 amino acids. CDR3 nucleotide sequence: TGTGCCAGCAGGCGACAGGGGGTGAACACTGAAGCTTTCTTT. It is translated as CASRRQGVNTEAFF.

This clone was counted a few times. V usage is TRBV19 and J usage is TRBJ2-2; D unclear. The CDR3 runs to 15 residues. V was cut by 3 bases and J by 1 base, with 9 bases left in between. CDR1 and CDR2 from the germline V gene are LNHDA and SQIVND (reference sequence). The CDR3 is CASSISRLNTGELFF. The CDR3, as DNA: TGTGCCAGTAGTATTTCGCGGCTGAACACCGGGGAGCTGTTTTTT.

The chain combines TRBV30 with TRBJ1-1, with TRBD1 matching over 9 bases. With 3 bases clipped from V and 4 bases from J, the junction kept 3 bases outside the gene matches. The CDR3 sequence is 13 residues long. CDR1 is GTSNPN and CDR2 is SVGIG in the germline V gene (reference sequence). The chain's CDR3 is CAWSPTGGTEAFF. The CDR3 DNA reads as TGTGCCTGGAGCCCGACAGGGGGCACTGAAGCTTTCTTT.

The sample holds a few counts of this clone. The CDR3 here is CASSTGWDTEAFF. The CDR3 region has the DNA TGCGCCAGCAGCACAGGGTGGGACACTGAAGCTTTCTTT. The chain couples TRBV5-1 to TRBJ1-1; TRBD1 is a possible D gene (6 bases). The germline V gene has CDR1 SGHRS and CDR2 YFSETQ. V gave up 4 bases and J gave up 3 bases, with 10 bases separating them. The CDR3 is made up of 13 amino acids.

The chain carries TRBV27 and TRBJ1-1, with TRBD1 matching over 8 bases. The length of the CDR3 is 17 residues. The junction had 18 bases not matched to a gene; V was cut back by 6 bases and J by 6 bases. The germline CDR1 and CDR2 sequences are MNHEY and SMNVEV (reference sequence). In DNA, the CDR3 is TGTGCCAGCAGGCCTGGACAGGGTGGGCAAGTGGGCGCTGAAGCTTTCTTT. Its translation is CASRPGQGGQVGAEAFF.

This clone appeared once. The J gene is TRBJ2-5, the V gene TRBV7-6, with 7 bases aligning to TRBD1. CDR3 length: 13 residues. Germline trimming cut 8 bases from V and 5 bases from J; bases unmatched to any gene: 8. The V gene's germline CDR1 is SGHVS and CDR2 FNYEAQ. The CDR3 region has the DNA TGTGCCAGCCTGACAGGGCCTGGGGAGACCCAGTACTTC. Protein sequence: CASLTGPGETQYF.

The V and J genes are TRBV7-2 and TRBJ2-7; 11 bases fit TRBD1. CDR3 length: 13 residues. The germline CDR1 and CDR2 sequences are SGHTA and FQGNSA. The V and J ends lost 6 bases and 4 bases, in that order; junction bases with no gene match: 2. Here the CDR3 DNA reads TGTGCCAGCAGTAGGGACAGGGGGTACGAGCAGTACTTC. Translated: CASSRDRGYEQYF. The variable domain in full, with the rest retrieved from reference TRBV7-2 and TRBJ2-7, is GAGVSQSPSNKVTEKGKDVELRCDPISGHTALYWYRQSLGQGLEFLIYFQGNSAPDKSGLPSDRFSAERTGGSVSTLTIQRTQQEDSAVYLCASSRDRGYEQYFGPGTRLTVT.

This clone has just one count. The chain uses TRBV2 and TRBJ1-4; 9 nucleotides align to TRBD1. J gave up 6 bases and V 7 bases, and 6 bases lay outside the gene matches. Germline V gene lookup returns CDR1 SNHLY and CDR2 FYNNEI. CDR3 length equals 14 residues. The CDR3 loop reads CASTGDRAYEKLFF. The CDR3 bases are TGTGCCAGCACGGGGGACAGGGCCTATGAAAAACTGTTTTTT.

This clone was seen a few times. The chain joins TRBV5-4 to TRBJ2-7; unclear D gene. V dropped 1 base and J dropped 2 bases, with 13 bases sitting between them. Germline assignment: CDR1 SGHNT and CDR2 YYREEE (reference sequence). CDR3 length: 15 amino acids. CDR3 protein: CASSLSVVSAYEQYF. The CDR3, as DNA: TGTGCCAGCAGCTTGTCGGTCGTTTCGGCCTACGAGCAGTACTTC.

A few counts support this clone. This chain uses TRBV2 with TRBJ1-5; D possibly corresponds to TRBD1 (5 bases). Between the trimmed V and J ends, which lost 1 base and 3 bases, there was a span of 7 bases. Germline V gene lookup returns CDR1 SNHLY and CDR2 FYNNEI. This CDR3 is 14 amino acids long. Here the CDR3 DNA reads TGTGCCAGCAGTGAAGGACAGATCAATCAGCCCCAGCATTTT. Amino acid sequence: CASSEGQINQPQHF.

The chain links TRBV6-4 to TRBJ2-6; D not certain. CDR1 and CDR2 from the germline V gene are MRHNA and SNTAGT. The CDR3 sequence is 15 residues long. The V and J ends lost 0 bases and 0 bases respectively, with 3 bases between them. The CDR3 nucleotides are TGTGCCAGCAGTGACTCGCGCTCTGGGGCCAACGTCCTGACTTTC. Translating gives CASSDSRSGANVLTF.

The sample holds a few counts of this clone. The V and J genes are TRBV5-6 and TRBJ2-1; weak D call: TRBD2 (6 bases). Germline values: CDR1 SGHDT, CDR2 YYEEEE. This CDR3 spans 16 amino acids. The germline V and J ends were trimmed by 4 bases and 4 bases, with 18 bases remaining between them. Here the CDR3 DNA reads TGTGCCAGCAGCCCCCTCAGTCGGGGGTTATACAATGAGCAGTTCTTC. Its protein is CASSPLSRGLYNEQFF.

This clone was detected a few times. V is TRBV15 and J is TRBJ2-1; D may be TRBD2 (5 bases). Germline loops: CDR1 LNHNV, CDR2 YYDKDF (reference sequence). This CDR3 contains 14 residues. Trimming removed 0 bases from V and 6 bases from J, with 9 bases in between. Here the CDR3 reads CATSRDKRFNEQFF. The CDR3, as DNA: TGTGCCACCAGCAGAGATAAGCGGTTCAATGAGCAGTTCTTC.

The rearrangement links TRBV18 to TRBJ1-5, with TRBD1 matching 9 bases. CDR3 length: 16 amino acids. Losses at the gene ends were 0 bases for V and 4 bases for J; bases not matched to a gene: 4. Germline V CDR1 and CDR2: KGHSH, LQKENI. CDR3 loop: CASSPPLGQGNQPQHF. The CDR3, as DNA: TGTGCCAGCTCACCACCGTTAGGACAGGGGAATCAGCCCCAGCATTTT.